The 8 T cell receptor beta chains reported below all come from one sample, sequenced in a study of CD8 T cells in Susac syndrome. Random-hexamer reverse transcription was applied to roughly 0.5 to 1 ug RNA. TCRdb reprocessed the immunoSEQ multiplex PCR reads with MiXCR, giving one entry per CDR3 protein. The sample shows around 190,000 distinct CDR3 sequences, approximately 94% of them seen only once. The sample was CD4+ T cells from PBMCs. The receptors were sampled from a human donor with Susac syndrome.

The CDR3 coding sequence is TGTGCCAGCAGCTTAGTCCTAGTTTTTGGGAATGAGCAGTTCTTC. Translating gives CASSLVLVFGNEQFF. The rearrangement links TRBV7-2 to TRBJ2-1; D is undetermined. This CDR3 spans 15 amino acids. Germline assignment: CDR1 SGHTA and CDR2 FQGNSA. The V end was cut by 1 base, the J end by 7 bases, with 14 bases between.

The chain employs TRBV19 and TRBJ2-5; weak D call: TRBD1 (5 bases). Deletions cut 6 bases from V and 1 base from J, with 9 bases between. The CDR3 runs to 13 residues. The germline gives CDR1 LNHDA, CDR2 SQIVND (reference sequence). The CDR3 DNA is TGTGCCAGTAGCGACAGACTCCAAGAGACCCAGTACTTC. It yields the protein CASSDRLQETQYF.

CDR3 bases: TGTGCCAGTAGCCCCGGGACAGGGTCCCATGGCTACACCTTC. Residues: CASSPGTGSHGYTF. The chain uses TRBV19 and TRBJ1-2; 9 nucleotides match TRBD1. Germline V lookup: CDR1 LNHDA, CDR2 SQIVND (reference sequence). This CDR3 region has 14 residues. J was trimmed by 6 bases and V by 6 bases; bases with no gene match: 8.

This chain uses TRBV7-9 with TRBJ1-2; no reliable D call. Germline-derived CDR1 and CDR2 are SEHNR and FQNEAQ (reference sequence). V was pared by 2 bases and J by 2 bases, with 9 bases between. This CDR3 has 14 residues. This CDR3 is CASSLNLPNYGYTF. CDR3 DNA sequence: TGTGCCAGCAGCTTAAACCTTCCGAACTATGGCTACACCTTC.

The DNA of the CDR3 is TGTGCCACCAGCAGGGGAACCGGGCCCTCTCCCTATGGCTACACCTTC. Encoded protein: CATSRGTGPSPYGYTF. The chain couples TRBV15 to TRBJ1-2; D is ambiguous. V was clipped by 3 bases and J by 4 bases, with 18 bases between them. The germline CDR1 and CDR2 sequences are LNHNV and YYDKDF (reference sequence). The CDR3 runs to 16 residues.

This chain links TRBV7-7 with TRBJ1-6, with D hard to call. Germline lookup yields CDR1 SSHAT and CDR2 FNYEAQ (reference sequence). This CDR3 has 13 residues. The ends were cut back, 3 bases at V and 7 bases at J, with 7 bases in the middle. The CDR3 here is CASSLNPNSPLHF. CDR3 nucleotide sequence: TGTGCCAGCAGCTTGAATCCCAATTCACCCCTCCACTTT. The whole variable domain, filled in from reference TRBV7-7 and TRBJ1-6, reads GAGVSQSPRYKVTKRGQDVTLRCDPISSHATLYWYQQALGQGPEFLTYFNYEAQPDKSGLPSDRFSAERPEGSISTLTIQRTEQRDSAMYRCASSLNPNSPLHFGNGTRLTVT.

This chain uses TRBV3-1 with TRBJ1-6, with 8 bases aligning to TRBD1. After removal of 1 base from V and 10 bases from J, the junction contained 3 bases not matched to a gene. Per germline, CDR1 LGHDT and CDR2 YNNKEL (reference sequence). The CDR3 is 14 residues long. The CDR3 region is CASSQVGTGSPLHF. CDR3 coding DNA: TGTGCCAGCAGCCAAGTGGGGACAGGCTCACCCCTCCACTTT. The whole variable domain, remainder taken from reference TRBV3-1 and TRBJ1-6, is DTAVSQTPKYLVTQMGNDKSIKCEQNLGHDTMYWYKQDSKKFLKIMFSYNNKELIINETVPNRFSPKSPDKAHLNLHINSLELGDSAVYFCASSQVGTGSPLHFGNGTRLTVT.

This chain joins TRBV2 and TRBJ1-6; D is undetermined. CDR1 is SNHLY, CDR2 FYNNEI, per germline. The CDR3 runs 12 residues. V was trimmed by 4 bases and J by 11 bases, leaving 9 bases between them. CDR3 region: CASSATAPPLHF. The CDR3 DNA reads TGTGCCAGCAGTGCCACTGCTCCACCCCTCCACTTT.